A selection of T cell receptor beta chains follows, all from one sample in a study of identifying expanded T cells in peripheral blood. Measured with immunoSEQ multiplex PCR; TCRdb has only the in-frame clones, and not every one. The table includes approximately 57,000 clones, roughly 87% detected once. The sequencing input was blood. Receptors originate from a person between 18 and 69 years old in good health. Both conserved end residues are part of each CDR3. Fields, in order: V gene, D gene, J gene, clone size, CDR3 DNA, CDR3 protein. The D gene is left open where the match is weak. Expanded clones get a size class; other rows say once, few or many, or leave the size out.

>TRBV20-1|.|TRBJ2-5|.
TGCAGTGCTAGGCCAGAAGAGACCCAGTACTTC
CSARPEETQYF
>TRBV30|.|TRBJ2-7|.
TGTGCCTGGAGTGACGAAGGGGGACTCTACGAGCAGTACTTC
CAWSDEGGLYEQYF
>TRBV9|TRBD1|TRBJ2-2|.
TGTGCCAGCAGCAGGGATCGGGGGACAGGGATTGGGACCGGGGAGCTGTTTTTT
CASSRDRGTGIGTGELFF
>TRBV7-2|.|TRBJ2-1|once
TGTGCCAGCAGCCGACGGAAGGGCAGCTCCTACAATGAGCAGTTCTTC
CASSRRKGSSYNEQFF
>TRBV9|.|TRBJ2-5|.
TGTGCCAGCAGCGCCAACAGGGTGTTTGGGCAAGAGACCCAGTACTTC
CASSANRVFGQETQYF
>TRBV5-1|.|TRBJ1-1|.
TGCGCCAGCAGCTTGGCGCTGGGACACTTGAACACTGAAGCTTTCTTT
CASSLALGHLNTEAFF
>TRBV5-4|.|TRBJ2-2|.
TGTGCCAGCAGCGTCCAGGACAAGAACACCGGGGAGCTGTTTTTT
CASSVQDKNTGELFF
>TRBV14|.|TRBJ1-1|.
TGTGCCAGCAGCCTAGAGGGTTCTTACACTGAAGCTTTCTTT
CASSLEGSYTEAFF
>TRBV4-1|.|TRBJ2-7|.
TGCGCCAGCAGCCAAGGTAGGAGCTACGAGCAGTACTTC
CASSQGRSYEQYF
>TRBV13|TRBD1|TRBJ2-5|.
TGTGCCAGCAGCTTAAACAGGGGGAATGGGGCAATGTGGGAGACCCAGTACTTC
CASSLNRGNGAMWETQYF
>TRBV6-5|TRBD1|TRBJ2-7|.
TGTGCCAGCTCCCCGGGACAGAAATCCTACGAGCAGTACTTC
CASSPGQKSYEQYF
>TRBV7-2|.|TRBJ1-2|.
TGTGCCAGCAGCTTATGGGGAACCGTGTATGGCTACACCTTC
CASSLWGTVYGYTF
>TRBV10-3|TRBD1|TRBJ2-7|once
TGTGCCATCAGTCCGGGACAGGGATCTGACGAGCAGTACTTC
CAISPGQGSDEQYF
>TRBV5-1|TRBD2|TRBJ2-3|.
TGCGCCAGCAGCTTGGTAGGAGCGGGGGGCACAGATACGCAGTATTTT
CASSLVGAGGTDTQYF
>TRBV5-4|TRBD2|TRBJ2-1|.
TGTGCCAGCAGCTTACTGGGACTAGCGGGGGGGCGCCCCTACAATGAGCAGTTCTTC
CASSLLGLAGGRPYNEQFF
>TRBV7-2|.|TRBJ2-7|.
TGTGCCAGCAGCTTAGATTGGGGTGACGAGCAGTACTTC
CASSLDWGDEQYF
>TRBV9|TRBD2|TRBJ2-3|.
TGTGCCAGCAGCGTAGAACGCGAACCTAGCGGGCCGAGCACAGATACGCAGTATTTT
CASSVEREPSGPSTDTQYF
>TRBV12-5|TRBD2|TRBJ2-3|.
TGTGCTAGTGGAAGGACTAGCGTGGATACGCAGTATTTT
CASGRTSVDTQYF
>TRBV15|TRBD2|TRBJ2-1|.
TGTGCCACCAGCAGAGGGGGACTAGCGGGCAATGAGCAGTTCTTC
CATSRGGLAGNEQFF
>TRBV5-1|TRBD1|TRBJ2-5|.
TGCGCCAGCAGCTCAACCCCCCCGGGACAGGGATGGGGGACCCAGTACTTC
CASSSTPPGQGWGTQYF
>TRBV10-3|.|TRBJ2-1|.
TGTGCCATCGCCATCCTAGGGTTAGAGCAGTTCTTC
CAIAILGLEQFF
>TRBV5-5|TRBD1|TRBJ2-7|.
TGTGCCAGCAGCTTTTCGGACAGGCAAATCTACGAGCAGTACTTC
CASSFSDRQIYEQYF
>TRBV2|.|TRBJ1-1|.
TGTGCCAGCAGGAATATAGAAGTGATGAACACTGAAGCTTTCTTT
CASRNIEVMNTEAFF
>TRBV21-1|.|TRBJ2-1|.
TGTGCCAGCAGCAAAGACCAAGCGGGGAGCTCCTACAATGAGCAGTTCTTC
CASSKDQAGSSYNEQFF
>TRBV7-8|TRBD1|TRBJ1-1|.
TGTGCCAGCAGCCCAAGGGACAGGGACACTGAAGCTTTCTTT
CASSPRDRDTEAFF
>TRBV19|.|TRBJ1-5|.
TGTGCCAGTAGCCCTGGCTGGAGCAATCAGCCCCAGCATTTT
CASSPGWSNQPQHF
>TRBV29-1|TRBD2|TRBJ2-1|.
TGCAGCGTCGCGGGACTAGCGGGAGCTGGCACCTACAATGAGCAGTTCTTC
CSVAGLAGAGTYNEQFF
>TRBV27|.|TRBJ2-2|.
TGTGCCAGCAGTTTATCACCTTTCGGGGAGCTGTTTTTT
CASSLSPFGELFF